This is a list of T cell receptor beta chains from one sample in a study of beta chain features in type 1 diabetes. Clones were read by immunoSEQ multiplex PCR, and TCRdb kept only the in-frame ones, dropping some. The table shows around 160,000 clones, with approximately 10% occurring only once. Sequencing was carried out using central memory CD4+ T cells from blood. The receptors here all came from a young woman with type 1 diabetes. The conserved cysteine and the conserved F or W are not part of the CDR3 here. A D gene is named only where the DNA matches it firmly. Part of the rows lack a size; the others show once, few, many or a class for expanded clones.

V gene	J gene	D gene	clone size	CDR3 protein
TRBV29-1	TRBJ1-2	-	-	SVETRVEYGYT
TRBV2	TRBJ1-1	-	few	AASRDLAEAF
TRBV7-9	TRBJ2-7	TRBD2	-	ASSLDAGGRVEQY
TRBV5-1	TRBJ2-6	-	-	ASSSRLSSGANVLT
TRBV4-2	TRBJ2-5	-	few	ASSQAGAVGGGQETQY
TRBV29-1	TRBJ2-7	TRBD1	few	SVEAATGATYEQY
TRBV6-1	TRBJ2-1	-	few	ASSAHSNSYNEQF
TRBV7-2	TRBJ1-5	TRBD1	few	ASSLVPTGVGNQPQH
TRBV27	TRBJ2-2	TRBD1	-	ARIGQGALGTGELF
TRBV5-4	TRBJ1-1	-	-	ASSLGNRLINTEAF
TRBV9	TRBJ2-5	-	-	ASSLSVGAKQTQY
TRBV2	TRBJ2-5	TRBD2	-	ASSERTSSLETQY
TRBV6-5	TRBJ2-5	TRBD1	few	ASSYLGQGAEETQY
TRBV2	TRBJ2-7	-	-	ASSVEIYEQY
TRBV10-2	TRBJ2-7	TRBD1	-	ASSHDRGYEQY
TRBV6-6	TRBJ2-5	-	-	ASRITRSERTQY
TRBV30	TRBJ1-2	TRBD1	few	AWSITQGNYGYT
TRBV5-4	TRBJ2-1	-	few	ASSLLNGASSYNEQF